This T cell receptor beta chain derives from a study of a mutant IDH1 vaccine in newly diagnosed glioma. Background on the study: The patients were given eight vaccinations, one each in weeks 1, 3, 5, 7, 11, 15, 19 and 23. Patients were started on vaccination 4-6 weeks after radiotherapy alone, or with temozolomide cycles.

A word on this clone: What it binds is unknown.

Noted time point: week 23, last vaccination. Topical imiquimod accompanied each vaccine dose, which consisted of 300 ug of mutant IDH1 20-mer peptide. Sequencing used immunoSEQ multiplex PCR; TCRdb keeps in-frame clones, though not all of them. The profile shows approximately 67,000 clones, under 90% of them singletons. The study's findings and limits: Altogether, 85% to 95% of patients exhibited vaccine-induced immune responses.

This CDR3 has 14 residues. Trimming left V 3 bases short and J 6 bases short, with 11 bases between. Germline V gene data show CDR1 as LNHDA and CDR2 as SQIVND (reference sequence). V usage is TRBV19 and J usage is TRBJ2-2; no reliable D call. The specimen comprised PBMCs, sampled from a glioma patient whose treatment included an IDH1 peptide vaccine. The TCR originated in a man between 18 and 29 years old with glioma. CDR3 protein: CASSMGTGAGELFF. In DNA form, the CDR3 reads TGTGCCAGTAGTATGGGAACCGGCGCCGGGGAGCTGTTTTTT.